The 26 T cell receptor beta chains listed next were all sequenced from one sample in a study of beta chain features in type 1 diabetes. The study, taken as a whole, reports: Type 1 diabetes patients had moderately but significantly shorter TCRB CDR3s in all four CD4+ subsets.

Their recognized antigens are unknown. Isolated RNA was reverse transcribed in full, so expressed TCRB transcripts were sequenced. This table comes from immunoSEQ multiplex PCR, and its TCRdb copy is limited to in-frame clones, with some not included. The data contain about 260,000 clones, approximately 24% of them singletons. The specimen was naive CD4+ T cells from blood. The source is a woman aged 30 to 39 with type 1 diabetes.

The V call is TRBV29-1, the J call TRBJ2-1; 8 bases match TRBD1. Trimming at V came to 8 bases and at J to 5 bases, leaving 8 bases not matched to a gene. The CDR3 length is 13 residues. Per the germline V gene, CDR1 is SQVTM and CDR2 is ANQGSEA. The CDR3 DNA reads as TGCAGCTCAATGACAGGGGTGGACAATGAGCAGTTCTTC. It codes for CSSMTGVDNEQFF.

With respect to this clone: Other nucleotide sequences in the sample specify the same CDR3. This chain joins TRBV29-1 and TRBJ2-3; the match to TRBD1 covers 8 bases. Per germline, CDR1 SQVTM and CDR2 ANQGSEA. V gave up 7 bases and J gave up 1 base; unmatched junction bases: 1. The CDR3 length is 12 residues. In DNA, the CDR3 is TGCAGCGGGGGACAGGGCACAGATACGCAGTATTTT. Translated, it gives CSGGQGTDTQYF.

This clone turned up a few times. The CDR3 protein is CASSRPGQNYGYTF. CDR3 nucleotide sequence: TGCGCCAGCAGCCGACCGGGACAGAACTATGGCTACACCTTC. The chain employs TRBV4-1 and TRBJ1-2, with TRBD1 identical over 7 bases. The J segment lost 2 bases and the V segment lost 4 bases, leaving 4 bases of the junction unmatched. Germline assignment: CDR1 MGHRA and CDR2 YSYEKL. This CDR3 spans 14 amino acids.

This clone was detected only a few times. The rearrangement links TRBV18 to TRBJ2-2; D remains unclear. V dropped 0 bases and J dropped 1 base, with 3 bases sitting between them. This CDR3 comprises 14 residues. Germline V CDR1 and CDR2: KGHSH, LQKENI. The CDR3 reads CASSPPRNTGELFF. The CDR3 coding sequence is TGTGCCAGCTCACCACCCCGGAACACCGGGGAGCTGTTTTTT.

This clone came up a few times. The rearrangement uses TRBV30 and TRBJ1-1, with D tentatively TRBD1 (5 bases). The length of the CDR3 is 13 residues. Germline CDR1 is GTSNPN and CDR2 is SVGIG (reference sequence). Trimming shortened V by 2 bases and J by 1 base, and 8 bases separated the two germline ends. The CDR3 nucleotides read TGTGCCTGGAGTTATCAGGGGAACACTGAAGCTTTCTTT. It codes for CAWSYQGNTEAFF.

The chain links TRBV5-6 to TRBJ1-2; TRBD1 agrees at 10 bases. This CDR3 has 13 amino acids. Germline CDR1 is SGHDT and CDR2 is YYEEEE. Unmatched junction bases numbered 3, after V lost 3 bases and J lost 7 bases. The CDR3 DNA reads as TGTGCCAGCAGCTGGGACAGGGGAGGTGGCTACACCTTC. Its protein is CASSWDRGGGYTF.

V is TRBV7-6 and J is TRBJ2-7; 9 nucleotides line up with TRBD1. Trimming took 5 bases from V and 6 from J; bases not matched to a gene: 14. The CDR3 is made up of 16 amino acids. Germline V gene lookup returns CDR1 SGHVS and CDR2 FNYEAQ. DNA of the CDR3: TGTGCCAGCAGCACCACCCGGGGGACAGGGCCGCCCGAGCAGTACTTC. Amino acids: CASSTTRGTGPPEQYF.

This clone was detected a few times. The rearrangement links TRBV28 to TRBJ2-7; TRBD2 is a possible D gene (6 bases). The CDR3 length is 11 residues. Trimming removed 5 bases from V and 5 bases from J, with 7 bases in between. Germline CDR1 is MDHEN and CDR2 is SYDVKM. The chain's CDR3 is CASSRLDEQYF. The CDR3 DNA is TGTGCCAGCAGTCGACTAGACGAGCAGTACTTC.

The CDR3 here is CASSSSWGLYNEQFF. CDR3 DNA sequence: TGTGCCAGCAGCTCCTCGTGGGGCCTGTACAATGAGCAGTTCTTC. The chain is built from TRBV7-2 and TRBJ2-1, with D perhaps TRBD1 (5 bases). CDR1 and CDR2 from the germline V gene are SGHTA and FQGNSA. The CDR3 length is 15 residues. The V end was cut by 4 bases, the J end by 4 bases, with 14 bases between.

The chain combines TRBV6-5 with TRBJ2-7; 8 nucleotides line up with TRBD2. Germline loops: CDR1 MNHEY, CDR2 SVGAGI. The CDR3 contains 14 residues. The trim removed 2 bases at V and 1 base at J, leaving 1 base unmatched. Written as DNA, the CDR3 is TGTGCCAGCAGTTACCGGGGGGGTTCCTACGAGCAGTACTTC. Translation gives CASSYRGGSYEQYF.

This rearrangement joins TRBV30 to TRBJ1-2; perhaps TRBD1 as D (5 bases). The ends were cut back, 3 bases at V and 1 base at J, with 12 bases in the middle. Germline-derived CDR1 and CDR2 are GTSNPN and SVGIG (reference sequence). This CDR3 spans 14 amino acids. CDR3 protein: CAWSYQGFNYGYTF. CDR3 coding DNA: TGTGCCTGGAGCTATCAGGGATTTAACTATGGCTACACCTTC.

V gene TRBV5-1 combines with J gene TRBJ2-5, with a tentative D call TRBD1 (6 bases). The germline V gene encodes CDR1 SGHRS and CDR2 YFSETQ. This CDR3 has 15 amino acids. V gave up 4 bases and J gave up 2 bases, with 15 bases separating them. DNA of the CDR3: TGCGCCAGCAGCCGTGATGGACAGTCGCAAGAGACCCAGTACTTC. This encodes CASSRDGQSQETQYF.

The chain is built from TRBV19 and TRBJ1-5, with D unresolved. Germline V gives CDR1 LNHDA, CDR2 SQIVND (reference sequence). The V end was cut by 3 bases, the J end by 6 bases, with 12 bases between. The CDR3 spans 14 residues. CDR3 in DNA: TGTGCCAGTAGTATCGAGCGGGGTCCTCAGCCCCAGCATTTT. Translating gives CASSIERGPQPQHF.

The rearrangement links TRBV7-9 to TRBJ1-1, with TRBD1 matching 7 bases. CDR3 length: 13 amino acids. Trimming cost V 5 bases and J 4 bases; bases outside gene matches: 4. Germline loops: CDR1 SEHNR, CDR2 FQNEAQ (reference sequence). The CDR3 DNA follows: TGTGCCAGCAGCACGCGACAGGGCACTGAAGCTTTCTTT. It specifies CASSTRQGTEAFF.

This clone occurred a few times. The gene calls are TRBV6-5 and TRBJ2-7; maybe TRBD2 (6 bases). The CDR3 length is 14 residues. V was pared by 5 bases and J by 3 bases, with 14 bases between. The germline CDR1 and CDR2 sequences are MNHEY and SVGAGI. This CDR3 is CASSAGTGNYEQYF. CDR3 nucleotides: TGTGCCAGCAGTGCCGGGACTGGGAACTACGAGCAGTACTTC.

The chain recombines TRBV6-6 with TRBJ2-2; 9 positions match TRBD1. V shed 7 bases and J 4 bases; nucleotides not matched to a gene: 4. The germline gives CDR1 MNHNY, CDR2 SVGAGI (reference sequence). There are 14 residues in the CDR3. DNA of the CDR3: TGTGCCAGCACTCTACAGGGGGCCACCGGGGAGCTGTTTTTT. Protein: CASTLQGATGELFF.

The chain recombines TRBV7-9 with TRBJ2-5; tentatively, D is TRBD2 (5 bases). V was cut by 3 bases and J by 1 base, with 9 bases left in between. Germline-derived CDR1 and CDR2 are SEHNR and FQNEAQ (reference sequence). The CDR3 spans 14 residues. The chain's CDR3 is CASSLASGQETQYF. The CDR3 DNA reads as TGTGCCAGCAGCTTGGCCAGCGGCCAAGAGACCCAGTACTTC.

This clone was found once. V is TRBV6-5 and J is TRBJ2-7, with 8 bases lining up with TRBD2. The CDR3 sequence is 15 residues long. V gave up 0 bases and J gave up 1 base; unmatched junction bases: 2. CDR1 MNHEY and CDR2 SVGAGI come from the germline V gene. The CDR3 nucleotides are TGTGCCAGCAGTTACTCTGGCGGGAGGTCCTACGAGCAGTACTTC. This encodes CASSYSGGRSYEQYF.

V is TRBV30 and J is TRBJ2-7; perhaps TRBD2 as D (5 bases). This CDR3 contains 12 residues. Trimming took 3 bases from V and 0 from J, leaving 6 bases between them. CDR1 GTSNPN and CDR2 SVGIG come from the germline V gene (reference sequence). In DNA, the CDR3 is TGTGCCTGGAGGGGGAGCTCCTACGAGCAGTACTTC. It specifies CAWRGSSYEQYF.

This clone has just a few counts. The CDR3 bases are TGCAGCGTCTCTAGCGGGAGGGTTATCGAGCAGTACTTC. Translation: CSVSSGRVIEQYF. The chain links TRBV29-1 to TRBJ2-7, with 12 positions matching TRBD2. This CDR3 has 13 residues. Trimming took 6 bases from V and 6 from J; bases not matched to a gene: 6. Germline values: CDR1 SQVTM, CDR2 ANQGSEA.

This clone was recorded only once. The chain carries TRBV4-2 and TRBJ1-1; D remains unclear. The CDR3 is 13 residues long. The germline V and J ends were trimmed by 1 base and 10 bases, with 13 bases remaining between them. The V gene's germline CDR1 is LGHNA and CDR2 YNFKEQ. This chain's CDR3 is CASSQGSARVAFF. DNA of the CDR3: TGTGCCAGCAGCCAAGGGTCCGCCCGGGTAGCTTTCTTT.

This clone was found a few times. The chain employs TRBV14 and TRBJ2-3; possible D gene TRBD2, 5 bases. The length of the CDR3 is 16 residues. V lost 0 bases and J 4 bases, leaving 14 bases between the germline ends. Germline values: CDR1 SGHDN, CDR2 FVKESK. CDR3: CASSQDPGVVADTQYF. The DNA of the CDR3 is TGTGCCAGCAGCCAAGATCCCGGGGTAGTGGCAGATACGCAGTATTTT.

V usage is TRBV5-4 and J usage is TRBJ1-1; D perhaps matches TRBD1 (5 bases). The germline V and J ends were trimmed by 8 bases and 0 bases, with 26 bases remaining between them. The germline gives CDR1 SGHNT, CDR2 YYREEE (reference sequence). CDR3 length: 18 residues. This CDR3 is CARGKRGKGSPMNTEAFF. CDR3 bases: TGTGCCAGGGGGAAAAGGGGAAAAGGCAGCCCTATGAACACTGAAGCTTTCTTT.

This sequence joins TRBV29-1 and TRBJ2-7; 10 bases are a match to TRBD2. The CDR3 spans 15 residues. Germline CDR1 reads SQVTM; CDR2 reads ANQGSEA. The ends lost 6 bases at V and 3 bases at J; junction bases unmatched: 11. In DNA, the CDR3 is TGCAGCGTGAACTTAGCGGGAGGTTCACTCTACGAGCAGTACTTC. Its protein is CSVNLAGGSLYEQYF.

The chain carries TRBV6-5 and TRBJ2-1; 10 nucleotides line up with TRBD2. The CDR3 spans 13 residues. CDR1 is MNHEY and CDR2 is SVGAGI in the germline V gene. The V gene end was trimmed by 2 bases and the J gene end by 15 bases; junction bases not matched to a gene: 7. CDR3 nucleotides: TGTGCCAGCAGTTACGCCATAGCGGGAGGCCTGTTCTTC. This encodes CASSYAIAGGLFF.

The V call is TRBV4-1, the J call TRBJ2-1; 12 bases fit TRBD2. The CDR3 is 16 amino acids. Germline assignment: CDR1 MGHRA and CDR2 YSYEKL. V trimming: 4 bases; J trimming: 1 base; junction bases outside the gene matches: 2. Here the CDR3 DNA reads TGCGCCAGCAGCCGGACTAGCGGGATTTCCTACAATGAGCAGTTCTTC. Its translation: CASSRTSGISYNEQFF.